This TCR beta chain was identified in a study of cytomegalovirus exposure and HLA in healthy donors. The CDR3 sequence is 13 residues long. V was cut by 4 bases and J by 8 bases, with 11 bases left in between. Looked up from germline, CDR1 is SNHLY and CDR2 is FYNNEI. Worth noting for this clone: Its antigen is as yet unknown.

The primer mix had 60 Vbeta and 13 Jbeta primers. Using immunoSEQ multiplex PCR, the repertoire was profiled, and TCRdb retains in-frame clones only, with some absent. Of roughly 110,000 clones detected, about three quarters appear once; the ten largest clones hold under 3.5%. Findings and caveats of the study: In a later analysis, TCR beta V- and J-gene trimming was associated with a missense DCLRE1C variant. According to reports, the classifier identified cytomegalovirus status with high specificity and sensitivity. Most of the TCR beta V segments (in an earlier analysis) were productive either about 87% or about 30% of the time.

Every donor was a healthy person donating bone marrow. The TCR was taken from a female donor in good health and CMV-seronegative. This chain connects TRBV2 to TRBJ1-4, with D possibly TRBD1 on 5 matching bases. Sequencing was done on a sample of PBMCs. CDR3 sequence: CASSVQGWEKLFF. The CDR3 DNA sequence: TGTGCCAGCAGTGTGCAGGGTTGGGAAAAACTGTTTTTT.